This is a list of T cell receptor beta chains from one sample in a study of beta chain features in type 1 diabetes. Only in-frame clones appear in the TCRdb table, and some are missing; sequencing was by immunoSEQ multiplex PCR. The sample lists about 320,000 clones, 14% occurring once. The sample consisted of central memory CD4+ T cells from blood. These receptors were obtained from a man younger than 40 in good health. The CDR3 runs from the conserved cysteine through the conserved F or W. A D gene is named only where the DNA matches it firmly. Size is omitted from some rows. Given values are once, few, many or a class for expanded clones.

TRBJ2-1,17,TRBV19,.,few,TGTGCCAGTAGTATAGTTACAGGGCCGAGCTCCTACAATGAGCAGTTCTTC,CASSIVTGPSSYNEQFF
TRBJ2-5,11,TRBV7-2,.,.,TGTGCCAGCAGGAAGCAAGAGACCCAGTACTTC,CASRKQETQYF
TRBJ1-5,14,TRBV19,.,few,TGTGCCAGTAGTATAGTTCAGGGCAATCAGCCCCAGCATTTT,CASSIVQGNQPQHF
TRBJ2-1,14,TRBV2,.,.,TGTGCCACCTTCAGGGGAAGCTCCTACAATGAGCAGTTCTTC,CATFRGSSYNEQFF
TRBJ2-2,15,TRBV7-2,.,few,TGTGCCAGCAGCCAACTCGCGACGGCCTCAGGGGAGCTGTTTTTT,CASSQLATASGELFF
TRBJ2-1,15,TRBV6-5,TRBD2,.,TGTGCCAGCGGGAGACCGGGACTAGGGAACAATGAGCAGTTCTTC,CASGRPGLGNNEQFF
TRBJ2-5,15,TRBV7-7,.,few,TGCGCCAGCAGCCAAGATCTCCCGGGCCCTGGGACCCAGTACTTC,CASSQDLPGPGTQYF
TRBJ2-5,17,TRBV27,TRBD2,.,TGTGCCAGCAGTGGGACTAGCGGGAGGGCCCCCGGGGAGACCCAGTACTTC,CASSGTSGRAPGETQYF
TRBJ1-4,15,TRBV23-1,.,.,TGCGCCAGCAGTCTCTGCCGTAGGTTTAATGAAAAACTGTTTTTT,CASSLCRRFNEKLFF
TRBJ1-5,15,TRBV5-5,.,.,TGTGCCAGCAGCTCGCTCGGGGGGTACAATCAGCCCCAGCATTTT,CASSSLGGYNQPQHF
TRBJ1-3,12,TRBV19,TRBD1,many,TGTGCCTCGGGGACAGATCGAAACACCATATATTTT,CASGTDRNTIYF
TRBJ2-5,12,TRBV11-2,.,.,TGTGCCAGCAGACGGACAGAAGAGACCCAGTACTTC,CASRRTEETQYF
TRBJ2-5,15,TRBV28,.,.,TGTGCCAGCAGTCCTCCAGGGGGGGGGCAAGAGACCCAGTACTTC,CASSPPGGGQETQYF
TRBJ1-1,13,TRBV11-2,.,few,TGTGCCAGCAGTCCCAGCCTTCCCCCTGAAGCTTTCTTT,CASSPSLPPEAFF
TRBJ2-5,13,TRBV11-2,.,few,TGTGCCAGCAGCCCCCGGTTGTCAGAGACCCAGTACTTC,CASSPRLSETQYF
TRBJ1-1,12,TRBV29-1,.,.,TGCAGCGGAGGAGGGTTGGGTGCTGAAGCTTTCTTT,CSGGGLGAEAFF
TRBJ2-5,14,TRBV6-6,TRBD2,.,TGTGCCAGCAGGCACAGCGGGGGGGCCCCGTATCAGTACTTC,CASRHSGGAPYQYF
TRBJ1-2,17,TRBV4-2,.,few,TGTGCCAGCAGCCAAGTAGGGGCGGAGTTTGCTAACTATGGCTACACCTTC,CASSQVGAEFANYGYTF
TRBJ1-2,15,TRBV4-1,.,few,TGCGCCAGCAGCCAAGATCACGGAGCTAACTATGGCTACACCTTC,CASSQDHGANYGYTF
TRBJ2-2,15,TRBV29-1,.,few,TGCAGCGTCGCCCGGGGTAGCGCGAACACCGGGGAGCTGTTTTTT,CSVARGSANTGELFF
TRBJ2-7,12,TRBV5-1,.,.,TGCGCCAGCAGCCCCCTTGGTCGAGAGCAGTACTTC,CASSPLGREQYF
TRBJ2-7,14,TRBV29-1,.,.,TGCAGCGTTGGACAGAATAGCCTAGGTCGCGAGCAGTACTTC,CSVGQNSLGREQYF
TRBJ1-1,14,TRBV5-1,.,few,TGCGCCAGCAGCCAGCAGGACCCCAAGGGGGGAGCTTTCTTT,CASSQQDPKGGAFF
TRBJ2-1,17,TRBV7-2,TRBD2,few,TGTGCCAGCAGCTTAGCGTGGTCTAGCGGAGCCTACAATGAGCAGTTCTTC,CASSLAWSSGAYNEQFF
TRBJ2-5,14,TRBV19,.,few,TGTGCCACCGCGCCCACAGGGAGCTTAGAGACCCAGTACTTC,CATAPTGSLETQYF
TRBJ2-1,15,TRBV4-3,.,few,TGCGCCAGCAGCCAAGGGGCAAACTCCTACAATGAGCAGTTCTTC,CASSQGANSYNEQFF
TRBJ2-3,18,TRBV4-3,.,.,TGCGCCAGCAGGCATCCCAGGTCCGGGCCTACACCCACAGATACGCAGTATTTT,CASRHPRSGPTPTDTQYF
TRBJ2-2,14,TRBV5-4,.,few,TGTGCCAGCGGCACGGGGGGCTACACCGGGGAGCTGTTTTTT,CASGTGGYTGELFF
TRBJ1-6,17,TRBV7-8,.,few,TGTGCCAGCAGCTTAGTTCTTTCTCCCAGGGGTAATTCACCCCTCCACTTT,CASSLVLSPRGNSPLHF
TRBJ1-4,13,TRBV30,.,few,TGTGCCTGGAACAGGGACCATAATGAAAAACTGTTTTTT,CAWNRDHNEKLFF
TRBJ1-2,13,TRBV29-1,TRBD1,.,TGCAGCTCCTCCCAGGGGGATGGCTATGGCTACACCTTC,CSSSQGDGYGYTF
TRBJ2-1,15,TRBV2,TRBD1,.,TGTGCCAGCGGGGCCTTGGGGACAGGGGTAAATGAGCAGTTCTTC,CASGALGTGVNEQFF
TRBJ2-5,17,TRBV7-8,TRBD2,few,TGTGCCAGCAGCTCACCTAAGTGGTTAGCGGGGAAGGAGACCCAGTACTTC,CASSSPKWLAGKETQYF
TRBJ2-3,12,TRBV7-2,.,.,TGTGCCAGCAGCCCTGGGACAGATACGCAGTATTTT,CASSPGTDTQYF
TRBJ2-2,16,TRBV11-2,.,few,TGTGCCAGCAGCTTAGTTCGGACAAAGAACACCGGGGAGCTGTTTTTT,CASSLVRTKNTGELFF
TRBJ1-4,14,TRBV30,.,few,TGTGCCTGGAAATCACGGAGTTCATCGGCAAAACTGTTTTTT,CAWKSRSSSAKLFF
TRBJ2-1,14,TRBV5-1,.,.,TGCGCCAGCAGCTTGGCGGCGGAGGTTGATGAGCAGTTCTTC,CASSLAAEVDEQFF
TRBJ2-1,13,TRBV2,.,.,TGTGCCAGCAGTTCCACATTCAACAATGAGCAGTTCTTC,CASSSTFNNEQFF
TRBJ2-5,16,TRBV9,.,.,TGTGCCAGCAGCGTAGGGGGCCTGGAATTCCAAGAGACCCAGTACTTC,CASSVGGLEFQETQYF
TRBJ1-4,16,TRBV5-1,.,once,TGCGCCAGCAGCCTGGGTGTGGCTGGAGCAAATGAAAAACTGTTTTTT,CASSLGVAGANEKLFF
TRBJ2-1,16,TRBV7-2,.,.,TGTGCCAGCAGCTTAGTTTGGGGCAGGCAGAACAATGAGCAGTTCTTC,CASSLVWGRQNNEQFF
TRBJ1-5,13,TRBV7-2,.,.,TGTGCCAGCAGCAAACAGGGAAATCAGCCCCAGCATTTT,CASSKQGNQPQHF
TRBJ2-4,13,TRBV7-9,.,.,TGTGCCAGCAGCTACCAAGCGGACGCCCCCCAGTACTTC,CASSYQADAPQYF
TRBJ1-1,9,TRBV30,.,.,TGTGCCGGTGGTTTGGGAGCTTTCTTT,CAGGLGAFF